This TCR beta chain appears in the sequencing data of a study of T-cell reconstitution after alpha-beta-depleted transplantation in children. This clonotype turned up a few times. Deletions cut 0 bases from V and 11 bases from J, with 23 bases between. CDR1 SGHAT and CDR2 FQNNGV come from the germline V gene. The CDR3 runs to 17 residues. This sample's TCRbeta library carried unique molecular identifier barcodes. TCRdb ran MiXCR on the PCR reads and lists one entry per CDR3 protein. In the table there are hundreds of thousands of distinct CDR3 sequences, about a sixth of which are singletons. V gene TRBV11-2 combines with J gene TRBJ2-4; TRBD1 might be the D (6 bases). This specimen was PBMCs, mostly from graft donor cells, taken 360 days after TCRalphabeta/CD19-depleted stem cell transplant. This TCR derives from a boy under two years old who had a stem cell transplant for Wiskott-Aldrich syndrome, so the T cells may come from the graft donor. In nucleotides, the CDR3 is TGTGCCAGCAGCTTAGATCAGAGGGGGATGAGGTGGACATTTCAGTACTTC. Protein: CASSLDQRGMRWTFQYF. Variable domain in full (rest from reference TRBV11-2 and TRBJ2-4): EAGVAQSPRYKIIEKRQSVAFWCNPISGHATLYWYQQILGQGPKLLIQFQNNGVVDDSQLPKDRFSAERLKGVDSTLKIQPAKLEDSAVYLCASSLDQRGMRWTFQYFGAGTRLSVL.